This T cell receptor (beta chain) emerged from a study of blood T cell repertoires in COVID-19. J lost 5 bases, V lost 10 bases, and 8 bases had no gene match. The V gene's germline CDR1 is SNHLY and CDR2 FYNNEI. CDR3 length: 14 residues. This clone was observed a single time. Some clones are missing from TCRdb's copy, which holds only in-frame ones; the method was immunoSEQ multiplex PCR. Of 250,000 to 300,000 clones listed, 80% to 90% are singletons. The sample consisted of peripheral blood. This receptor was identified in a woman aged 25 to 39 with COVID-19, enrolled during active disease. V is TRBV2 and J is TRBJ2-2; 9 bases are shared with TRBD2. CDR3 sequence reads: CATQAGGGTGELFF. CDR3 DNA: TGTGCCACACAAGCGGGGGGCGGGACCGGGGAGCTGTTTTTT.